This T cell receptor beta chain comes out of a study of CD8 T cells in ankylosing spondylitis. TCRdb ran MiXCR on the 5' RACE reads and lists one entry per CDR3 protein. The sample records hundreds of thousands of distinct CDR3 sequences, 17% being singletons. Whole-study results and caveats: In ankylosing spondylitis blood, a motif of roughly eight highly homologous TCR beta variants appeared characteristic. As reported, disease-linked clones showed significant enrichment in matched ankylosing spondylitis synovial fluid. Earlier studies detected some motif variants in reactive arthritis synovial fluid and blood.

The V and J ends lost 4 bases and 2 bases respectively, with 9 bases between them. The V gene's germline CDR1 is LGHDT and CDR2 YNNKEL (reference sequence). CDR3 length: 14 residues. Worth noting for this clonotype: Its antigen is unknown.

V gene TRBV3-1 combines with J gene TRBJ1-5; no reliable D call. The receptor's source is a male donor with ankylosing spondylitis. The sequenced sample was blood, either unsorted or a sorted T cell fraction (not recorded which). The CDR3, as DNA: TGTGCCAGCAGCCCCATGTGGGGCAATCAGCCCCAGCATTTT. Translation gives CASSPMWGNQPQHF.